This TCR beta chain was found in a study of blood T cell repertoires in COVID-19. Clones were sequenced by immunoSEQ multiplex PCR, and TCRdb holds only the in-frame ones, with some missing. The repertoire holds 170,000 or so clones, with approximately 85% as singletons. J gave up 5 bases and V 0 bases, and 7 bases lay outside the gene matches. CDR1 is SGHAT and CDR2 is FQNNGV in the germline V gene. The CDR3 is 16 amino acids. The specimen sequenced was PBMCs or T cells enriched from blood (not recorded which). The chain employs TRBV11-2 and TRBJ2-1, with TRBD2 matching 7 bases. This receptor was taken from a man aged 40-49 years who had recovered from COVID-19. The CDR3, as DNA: TGTGCCAGCAGCTTAGATCCGGGGGGTTACAACAATGAGCAGTTCTTC. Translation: CASSLDPGGYNNEQFF. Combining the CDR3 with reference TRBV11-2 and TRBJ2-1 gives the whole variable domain EAGVAQSPRYKIIEKRQSVAFWCNPISGHATLYWYQQILGQGPKLLIQFQNNGVVDDSQLPKDRFSAERLKGVDSTLKIQPAKLEDSAVYLCASSLDPGGYNNEQFFGPGTRLTVL.